This TCR beta chain was sequenced during a study of graft-versus-host responses after intestinal transplantation (dated by TCRdb to the early 2020s). Study-wide context: The transplants that recipients received were multivisceral, liver-intestinal, or isolated intestinal. A peak of at least 4% donor T cells among recipient peripheral blood mononuclear cells was the definition used for donor T cell macrochimerism. Rather than going through the commercial service, samples from a few later patients were sequenced in-house on an Illumina MiSeq and processed with MiXCR. To identify alloreactive clones, pre-transplant mixed lymphocyte reaction products were sequenced and then compared with unstimulated pre-transplant donor and recipient T cells. A cohort of 20 to 25 intestinal transplant recipients, including one retransplant, was enrolled, and a few patients lacking pretransplant specimens were excluded. Every recipient was given anti-thymocyte globulin induction, then maintenance tacrolimus and steroids for roughly 3 years. After intestinal transplantation, graft-versus-host and host-versus-graft alloreactive T cell clones in the graft, circulation and bone marrow were tracked using bulk TCR-beta CDR3 sequencing. Beyond this particular receptor, the publication reports: Patients with donor T cell macrochimerism had high GvH to HvG T cell clonal ratios in their allografts. GvH clones turned up in recipient bone marrow, with some appearing earlier in ileal mucosa or blood, a pattern consistent with an intestinal mucosal origin. Early after transplant, peak levels of circulating GvH clones were associated with declines in HvG clones. The conclusions were limited by the relatively low number and heterogeneity of the intestinal transplant patients.

In the first month after transplant, blood samples were collected up to 4 times, and after that at least monthly when available. Receptors were amplified or captured by the immunoSEQ multiplex PCR assay. High-throughput TCR-beta CDR3 sequencing of genomic DNA from most patients was performed by Adaptive Biotechnologies. On the authors' methods: Adaptive's ImmunoSEQ software was the source of the TCR sequencing data for approximately 18 patients, while a few other patients were processed with MiXCR and VDJtools. CDR3 nucleotide sequences shared by donor and recipient were removed because the origin of these sequences could not be assigned. To count as alloreactive, a clone needed at least 2-fold expansion over unstimulated cells and a minimum CFSE-low frequency of 0.002% (template counts) or 0.001% (read counts). Clones were considered mappable if detected in sequenced pre-transplant spleen, lymph node, or MLR CFSE-low populations of the donor or recipient. Cumulative frequency of alloreactive clones was calculated as a percentage of all sequences weighted by copy number. TCRdb stores this immuneACCESS table with in-frame sequences only. Part of the clones is absent; in the studies checked, under half of the shortfall reflects unresolved V genes, and no reason is known for the rest. V, J and clone size were drawn from that table, and D and trimming were deduced from the DNA. The sample includes approximately 60,000 clones, with 70% to 90% observed a single time. The ten largest clones represent 1.6% of the sample.

CDR1 and CDR2 (SGHAT, FQNNGV) derive from the germline V gene. The CDR3 runs 14 amino acids, cysteine and phenylalanine included. CDR3 DNA only is kept here, 42 bases in frame from base 1. V is clipped by 2 bases and J by 6 bases, and the sequence between their germline boundaries is 11 bases long. A note on this clone: This clone's antigen is unknown. Per-base quality was not reported, and no clone a single base away is much larger than it.

The sequencing used PBMCs, collected 26 days after transplant. The receptor comes from a human patient who received an intestinal transplant, so some T cells may come from the graft donor. The chain was built from TRBV11-2 and TRBJ1-5; the D gene is perhaps TRBD1, on 6 matching bases. The sequence in DNA is TGTGCCAGCAGCTTAACAGGGTGGAGTCAGCCCCAGCATTTT. This encodes CASSLTGWSQPQHF.